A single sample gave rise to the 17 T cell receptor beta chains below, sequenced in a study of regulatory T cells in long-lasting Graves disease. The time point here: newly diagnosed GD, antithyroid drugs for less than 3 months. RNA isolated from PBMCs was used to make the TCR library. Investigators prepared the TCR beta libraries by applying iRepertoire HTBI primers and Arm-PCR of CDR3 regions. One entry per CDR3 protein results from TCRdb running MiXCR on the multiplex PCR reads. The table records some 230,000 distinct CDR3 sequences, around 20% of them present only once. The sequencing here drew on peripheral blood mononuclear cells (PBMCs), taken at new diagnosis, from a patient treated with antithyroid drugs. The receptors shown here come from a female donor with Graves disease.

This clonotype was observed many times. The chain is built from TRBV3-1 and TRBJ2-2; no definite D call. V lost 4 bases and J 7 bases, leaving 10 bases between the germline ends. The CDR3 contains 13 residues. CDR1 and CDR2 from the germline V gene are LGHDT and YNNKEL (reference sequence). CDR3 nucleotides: TGTGCCAGCAGCCCCAGGACCTACGGGGAGCTGTTTTTT. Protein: CASSPRTYGELFF.

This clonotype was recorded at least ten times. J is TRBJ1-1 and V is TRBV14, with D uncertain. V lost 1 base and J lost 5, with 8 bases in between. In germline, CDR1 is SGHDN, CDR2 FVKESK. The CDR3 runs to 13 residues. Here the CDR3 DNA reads TGTGCCAGCAGCCAAGGCGCGATTACTGAAGCTTTCTTT. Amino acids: CASSQGAITEAFF.

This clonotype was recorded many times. As DNA, the CDR3 is TGTGCCACCAGTGATCTGACTAGCGGGGGCTGGAATGAGCAGTTCTTC. Protein: CATSDLTSGGWNEQFF. The rearrangement joins TRBV24-1 to TRBJ2-1, with 12 bases that match TRBD2. After removal of 3 bases from V and 7 bases from J, the junction contained 6 bases not matched to a gene. Germline CDR1 reads KGHDR; CDR2 reads SFDVKD. This CDR3 has 16 amino acids.

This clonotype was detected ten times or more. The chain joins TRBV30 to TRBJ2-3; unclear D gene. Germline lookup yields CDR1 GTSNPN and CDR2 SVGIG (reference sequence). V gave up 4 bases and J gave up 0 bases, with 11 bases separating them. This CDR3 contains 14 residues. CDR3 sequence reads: CAWKEPASTDTQYF. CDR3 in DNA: TGTGCCTGGAAGGAGCCGGCTAGCACAGATACGCAGTATTTT. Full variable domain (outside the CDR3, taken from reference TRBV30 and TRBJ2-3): SQTIHQWPATLVQPVGSPLSLECTVEGTSNPNLYWYRQAAGRGLQLLFYSVGIGQISSEVPQNLSASRPQDRQFILSSKKLLLSDSGFYLCAWKEPASTDTQYFGPGTRLTVL.

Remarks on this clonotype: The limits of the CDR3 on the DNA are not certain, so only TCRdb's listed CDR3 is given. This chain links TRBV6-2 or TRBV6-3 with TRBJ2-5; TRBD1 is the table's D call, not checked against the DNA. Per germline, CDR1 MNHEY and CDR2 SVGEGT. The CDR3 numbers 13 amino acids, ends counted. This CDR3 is CASSSSGEETQYF.

CDR3 in DNA: TGCGCCAGCAGTGAGTCGAGGGACACTGGCTCCCGGGCTTTCTTT. Its translation: CASSESRDTGSRAFF. J is TRBJ1-1 and V is TRBV10-1; tentative D call: TRBD1 (6 bases). The germline V and J ends were trimmed by 0 bases and 11 bases, with 19 bases remaining between them. Germline V gives CDR1 WNHNN, CDR2 SYGVQD (reference sequence). This CDR3 has 15 residues.

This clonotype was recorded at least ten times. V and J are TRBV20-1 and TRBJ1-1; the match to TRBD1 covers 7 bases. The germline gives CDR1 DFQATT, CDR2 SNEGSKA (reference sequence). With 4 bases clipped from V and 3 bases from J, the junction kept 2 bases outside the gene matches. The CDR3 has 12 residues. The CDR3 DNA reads TGCAGTGCTAAAACAGGGGACACTGAAGCTTTCTTT. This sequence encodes CSAKTGDTEAFF.

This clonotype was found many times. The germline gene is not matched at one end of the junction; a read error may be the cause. CDR3: CANSHFAGGGGRGNEKLFF. The CDR3 bases are TGTGCCAACAGCCACTTCGCAGGGGGCGGAGGACGGGGGAATGAAAAACTGTTTTTT. The genes are TRBV3-1 and TRBJ1-4; 8 bases line up with TRBD1. The CDR3 has 19 residues. Germline V gene lookup returns CDR1 LGHDT and CDR2 YNNKEL (reference sequence).

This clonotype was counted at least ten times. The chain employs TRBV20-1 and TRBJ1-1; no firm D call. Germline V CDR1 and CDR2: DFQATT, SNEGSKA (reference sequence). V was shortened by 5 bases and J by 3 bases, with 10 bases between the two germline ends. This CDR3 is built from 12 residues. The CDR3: CSAQTPDTEAFF. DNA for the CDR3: TGCAGTGCTCAGACACCAGACACTGAAGCTTTCTTT.

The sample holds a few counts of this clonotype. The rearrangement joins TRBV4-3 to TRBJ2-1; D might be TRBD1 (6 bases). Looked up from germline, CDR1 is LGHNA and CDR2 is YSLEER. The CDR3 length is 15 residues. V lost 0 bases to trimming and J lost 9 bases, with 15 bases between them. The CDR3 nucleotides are TGCGCCAGCAGCCAAGAGCTTCAACAGGGAACTGAGCAGTTCTTC. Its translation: CASSQELQQGTEQFF.

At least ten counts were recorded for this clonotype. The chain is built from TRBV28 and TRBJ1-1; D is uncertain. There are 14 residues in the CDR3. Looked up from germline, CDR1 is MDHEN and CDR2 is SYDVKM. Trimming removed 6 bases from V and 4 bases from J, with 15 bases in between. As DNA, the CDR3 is TGTGCCAGCAGCGCATCGGGATTCAGCACTGAAGCTTTCTTT. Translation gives CASSASGFSTEAFF.

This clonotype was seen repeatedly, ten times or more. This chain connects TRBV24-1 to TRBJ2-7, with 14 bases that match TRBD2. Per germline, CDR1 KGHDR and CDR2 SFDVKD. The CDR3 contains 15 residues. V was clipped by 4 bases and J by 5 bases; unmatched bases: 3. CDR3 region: CATSDPGLAGDEQYF. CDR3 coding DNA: TGTGCCACCAGTGACCCGGGACTAGCGGGAGACGAGCAGTACTTC.

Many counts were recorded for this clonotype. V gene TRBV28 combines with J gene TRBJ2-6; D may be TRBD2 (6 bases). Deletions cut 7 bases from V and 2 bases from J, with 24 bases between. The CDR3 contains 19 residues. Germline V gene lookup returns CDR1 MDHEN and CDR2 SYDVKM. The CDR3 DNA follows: TGTGCCAGCACCTCTCGGGAGCCGGGAGCTCGAACTGGGGCCAACGTCCTGACTTTC. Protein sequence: CASTSREPGARTGANVLTF.

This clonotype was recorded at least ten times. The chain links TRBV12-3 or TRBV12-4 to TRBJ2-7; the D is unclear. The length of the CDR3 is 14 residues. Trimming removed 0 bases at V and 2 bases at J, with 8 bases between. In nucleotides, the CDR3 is TGTGCCAGCAGTTTAGCAGACGGGCCCTACGAGCAGTACTTC. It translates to CASSLADGPYEQYF.

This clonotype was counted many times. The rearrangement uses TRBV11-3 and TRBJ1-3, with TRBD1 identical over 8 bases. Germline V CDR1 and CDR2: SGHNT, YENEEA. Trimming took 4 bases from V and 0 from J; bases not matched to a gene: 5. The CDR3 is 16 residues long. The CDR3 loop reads CASSYYRGISGNTIYF. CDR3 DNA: TGTGCCAGCAGCTATTACAGGGGGATCTCTGGAAACACCATATATTTT. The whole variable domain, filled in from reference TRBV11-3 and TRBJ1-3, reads EAGVVQSPRYKIIEKKQPVAFWCNPISGHNTLYWYLQNLGQGPELLIRYENEEAVDDSQLPKDRFSAERLKGVDSTLKIQPAELGDSAVYLCASSYYRGISGNTIYFGEGSWLTVV.

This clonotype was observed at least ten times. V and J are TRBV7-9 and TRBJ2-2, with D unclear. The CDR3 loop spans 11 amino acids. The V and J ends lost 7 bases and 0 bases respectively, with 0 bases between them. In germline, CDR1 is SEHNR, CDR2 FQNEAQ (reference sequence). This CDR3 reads CASTNTGELFF. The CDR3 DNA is TGTGCCAGCACGAACACCGGGGAGCTGTTTTTT.

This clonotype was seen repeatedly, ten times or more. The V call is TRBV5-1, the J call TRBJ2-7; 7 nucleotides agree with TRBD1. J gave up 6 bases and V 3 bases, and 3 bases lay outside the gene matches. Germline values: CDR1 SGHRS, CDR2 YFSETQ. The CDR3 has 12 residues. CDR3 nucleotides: TGCGCCAGCAGCTGGGACAGTCTCGAGCAGTACTTC. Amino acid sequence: CASSWDSLEQYF.